This TCR beta chain comes out of a study of T cell responses to AZD1222 COVID-19 vaccine. Trimming cost V 0 bases and J 6 bases, with 16 bases left between them. CDR3 size: 16 residues. The germline V gene encodes CDR1 SGDLS and CDR2 YYNGEE. TCRdb's copy holds only in-frame clones and misses some; the assay was immunoSEQ multiplex PCR. The sample shows around 140,000 clones, 80% to 95% of them seen only once. The source is an adult in good health. The J gene is TRBJ2-1, the V gene TRBV9; maybe TRBD1 (6 bases). Sequences were derived from peripheral blood, sampled on day 0 of MenACWY control vaccination. The CDR3 sequence: CASSVAPTGVRNEQFF. In DNA, the CDR3 is TGTGCCAGCAGCGTAGCGCCGACAGGTGTTCGCAATGAGCAGTTCTTC.